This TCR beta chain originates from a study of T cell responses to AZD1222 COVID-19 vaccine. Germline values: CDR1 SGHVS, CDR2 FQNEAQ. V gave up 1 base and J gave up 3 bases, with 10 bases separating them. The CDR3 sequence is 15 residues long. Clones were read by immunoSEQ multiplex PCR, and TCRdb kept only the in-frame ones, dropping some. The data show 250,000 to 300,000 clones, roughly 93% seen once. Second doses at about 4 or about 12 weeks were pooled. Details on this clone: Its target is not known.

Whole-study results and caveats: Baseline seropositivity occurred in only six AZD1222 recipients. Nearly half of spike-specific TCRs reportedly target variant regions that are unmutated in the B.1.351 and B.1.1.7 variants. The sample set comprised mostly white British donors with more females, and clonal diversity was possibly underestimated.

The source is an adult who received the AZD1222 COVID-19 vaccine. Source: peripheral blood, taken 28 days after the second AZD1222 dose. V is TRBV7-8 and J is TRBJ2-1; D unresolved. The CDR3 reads CASSLGAGRYNEQFF. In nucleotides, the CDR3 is TGTGCCAGCAGCTTAGGGGCCGGACGCTACAATGAGCAGTTCTTC.